The 10 T cell receptor beta chains given below trace back to one sample, sequenced in a study of T cell repertoires in cytomegalovirus infection. The antigens these receptors bind are not known. TCRdb passed the reads through MiXCR, listing each CDR3 protein once. The table has about 900,000 distinct CDR3 sequences, around 29% seen once; the top ten hold roughly an eighth. The source material was cultured CD8+ T cells from PBMCs, sampled from culture after CMV antigen stimulation. The source is a human donor in good health (CMV status not recorded). Some clones in this sample may be carry-over from other donors' samples.

This rearrangement joins TRBV10-3 to TRBJ2-7; either TRBD1 or TRBD2 may fit D (6 bases each). In germline, CDR1 is ENHRY, CDR2 SYGVKD. The CDR3 is 13 amino acids. The germline V and J ends were trimmed by 4 bases and 4 bases, with 11 bases remaining between them. The CDR3 DNA sequence: TGTGCCATCAGTGGACAGGACTATTACGAGCAGTACGTC. Its protein is CAISGQDYYEQYV.

The V and J genes are TRBV27 and TRBJ2-7, with D tentatively TRBD1 (6 bases). This CDR3 region has 15 residues. V was cut by 2 bases and J by 4 bases, with 15 bases left in between. CDR1 MNHEY and CDR2 SMNVEV come from the germline V gene (reference sequence). CDR3 region: CASSLAFRGTYEQYF. For the CDR3, the DNA is TGTGCCAGCAGTTTAGCGTTTAGGGGGACGTACGAGCAGTACTTC.

This clonotype was counted a few times. V is TRBV27 and J is TRBJ1-2; D unresolved. Germline V lookup: CDR1 MNHEY, CDR2 SMNVEV (reference sequence). The length of the CDR3 is 16 residues. Trimming stripped 6 bases from V and 1 base from J, with 18 bases between. CDR3 DNA: TGTGCCAGCAGAGACTACGACGGATCCAGTAACTATGGCTACACCTTC. Protein sequence: CASRDYDGSSNYGYTF.

J is TRBJ1-4 and V is TRBV27; no definite D call. The CDR3 is 12 residues long. Germline V gene lookup returns CDR1 MNHEY and CDR2 SMNVEV (reference sequence). The ends were cut back, 8 bases at V and 8 bases at J, with 12 bases in the middle. The CDR3 reads CASGWEGEKLFF. The DNA for the CDR3 is TGTGCCAGCGGGTGGGAGGGCGAAAAACTGTTTTTT.

The J gene is TRBJ2-2, the V gene TRBV6-8; unclear D gene. Trimming removed 8 bases at V and 0 bases at J, with 7 bases between. CDR3 length: 13 amino acids. CDR1 MNHGY and CDR2 SAAAGT come from the germline V gene. CDR3 nucleotide sequence: TGTGCCAGCGTCGGTTCGAACACCGGGGAGCTGTTTTTT. Its protein is CASVGSNTGELFF.

This clonotype was seen more than once but under ten times. V gene TRBV7-9 combines with J gene TRBJ2-3; the D call may be TRBD1 or TRBD2 (5 bases each). Trimming shortened V by 3 bases and J by 4 bases, and 14 bases separated the two germline ends. CDR1 is SEHNR and CDR2 is FQNEAQ in the germline V gene (reference sequence). This CDR3 contains 15 residues. The CDR3 coding sequence is TGTGCCAGCAGCTTTTTCGTACTGGGGGCAGATACGCAGTATTTT. Protein sequence: CASSFFVLGADTQYF.

This clonotype was seen only once. V and J are TRBV6-8 and TRBJ2-3; 9 nucleotides agree with TRBD1. CDR3 size: 16 residues. Trimming took 4 bases from V and 1 from J; bases not matched to a gene: 6. From germline, CDR1 is MNHGY and CDR2 SAAAGT. The CDR3 protein is CASSWTRDRGTDTQYF. The CDR3 bases are TGTGCCAGCAGTTGGACCCGGGACAGGGGCACAGATACGCAGTATTTT.

V gene TRBV7-3 combines with J gene TRBJ2-1; a weak D match, TRBD2 (5 bases). The CDR3 runs to 15 residues. CDR1 and CDR2 (germline): SGHTA, FQGTGA. Trimming cost V 5 bases and J 7 bases, with 18 bases left between them. CDR3 sequence: CASSPRGPGRNEQFF. Written as DNA, the CDR3 is TGTGCCAGCAGCCCAAGAGGGCCGGGCCGGAATGAGCAGTTCTTC. Supplemented by reference TRBV7-3 and TRBJ2-1, the full variable domain reads GAGVSQTPSNKVTEKGKYVELRCDPISGHTALYWYRQSLGQGPEFLIYFQGTGAADDSGLPNDRFFAVRPEGSVSTLKIQRTERGDSAVYLCASSPRGPGRNEQFFGPGTRLTVL.

This clonotype was recorded a few times. V usage is TRBV7-9 and J usage is TRBJ2-3; 8 bases fit TRBD2. Per the germline V gene, CDR1 is SEHNR and CDR2 is FQNEAQ (reference sequence). Unmatched junction bases numbered 7, after V lost 5 bases and J lost 0 bases. This CDR3 is 16 amino acids long. The CDR3 DNA reads as TGTGCCAGCAGCCACGGACTAGCAGAAAGCACAGATACGCAGTATTTT. It yields the protein CASSHGLAESTDTQYF.

This clonotype appeared a few times. This rearrangement joins TRBV27 to TRBJ1-5; 10 bases agree with TRBD1. The CDR3 covers 16 residues. V trimming: 6 bases; J trimming: 5 bases; junction bases outside the gene matches: 10. Germline values: CDR1 MNHEY, CDR2 SMNVEV (reference sequence). The CDR3 nucleotides are TGTGCCAGCAGGACAGGGGGCAGCTCGTTCCATCAGCCCCAGCATTTT. Protein: CASRTGGSSFHQPQHF.